The 30 T cell receptor beta chains given below trace back to one sample, sequenced in a study of T cell responses to AZD1222 COVID-19 vaccine. TCRdb's table, derived via immunoSEQ multiplex PCR, lists solely in-frame clones and lacks some. The sample comprises 150,000 or so clones, about 92% of which are singletons, and less than 2% rests with the top ten. The sample here was peripheral blood, taken on day 0 of AZD1222 vaccination. These receptor sequences come from an adult in good health.

The chain couples TRBV19 to TRBJ1-1; no definite D call. CDR1 and CDR2 (germline): LNHDA, SQIVND (reference sequence). The CDR3 spans 11 residues. The V end was cut by 3 bases, the J end by 8 bases, with 7 bases between. The CDR3 protein is CASSIDSEAFF. CDR3 sequence (DNA): TGTGCCAGTAGTATCGACTCGGAAGCTTTCTTT.

The gene calls are TRBV7-2 and TRBJ2-3; no firm D call. Germline V lookup: CDR1 SGHTA, CDR2 FQGNSA. Trimming cost V 1 base and J 4 bases, with 12 bases left between them. This CDR3 has 15 residues. The CDR3, as DNA: TGTGCCAGCAGCTTAGTTGGGTTCCTCTCAGATACGCAGTATTTT. It specifies CASSLVGFLSDTQYF.

The table lists this clone with a count of one. The rearrangement links TRBV7-9 to TRBJ2-7, with 8 nucleotides matching TRBD2. V shed 3 bases, J shed 2 bases, and the junction held 12 bases outside the gene matches. The CDR3 totals 17 residues. CDR1 is SEHNR, CDR2 FQNEAQ, per germline (reference sequence). The CDR3: CASSLRPTSGGTYEQYF. CDR3 nucleotides: TGTGCCAGCAGCTTGCGTCCTACTAGCGGCGGAACCTACGAGCAGTACTTC.

This chain joins TRBV6-2 or TRBV6-3 and TRBJ2-1; either TRBD1 or TRBD2 may supply D (5 bases each). Germline V gene sequence: CDR1 MNHEY, CDR2 SVGEGT. The CDR3 is 15 residues long. Trimming shortened V by 3 bases and J by 5 bases, and 14 bases separated the two germline ends. The CDR3 is CASSYGGGFNNEQFF. The CDR3 coding sequence is TGTGCCAGCAGTTATGGTGGGGGTTTCAACAATGAGCAGTTCTTC.

This clone was seen more than once but under ten times. The chain has TRBV6-7 and TRBJ1-2; possibly TRBD1 for D (6 bases). TRBV6-7 qualifies as an ORF whose function is uncertain. The CDR3 totals 15 residues. V was pared by 2 bases and J by 0 bases, with 10 bases between. The CDR3 nucleotides read TGTGCCAGCAGTTACACCGGGGGGCCTAACTATGGCTACACCTTC. It codes for CASSYTGGPNYGYTF.

CDR3 nucleotides: TGTGCCAGTAGTATTGGTAATAACTATGGCTACACCTTC. Amino acid sequence: CASSIGNNYGYTF. V and J are TRBV19 and TRBJ1-2; D is ambiguous. CDR1 is LNHDA, CDR2 SQIVND, per germline (reference sequence). The length of the CDR3 is 13 residues. V was trimmed by 3 bases and J by 1 base, leaving 6 bases between them.

This rearrangement joins TRBV4-2 to TRBJ1-1; a possible D gene is TRBD1 (5 bases). V lost 1 base to trimming and J lost 1 base, with 10 bases between them. This CDR3 has 15 amino acids. Germline V CDR1 and CDR2: LGHNA, YNFKEQ. CDR3 in amino acids: CASSQGDRENTEAFF. The CDR3 DNA reads as TGTGCCAGCAGCCAAGGTGACAGAGAGAACACTGAAGCTTTCTTT.

The chain recombines TRBV20-1 with TRBJ1-2, with D hard to call. The CDR3 is 10 residues long. V was pared by 5 bases and J by 4 bases, with 5 bases between. Germline V lookup: CDR1 DFQATT, CDR2 SNEGSKA (reference sequence). The CDR3 region is CSASGYGYTF. The CDR3 bases are TGCAGTGCTTCAGGCTATGGCTACACCTTC.

This chain connects TRBV6-5 to TRBJ2-7, with 8 nucleotides matching TRBD2. Per germline, CDR1 MNHEY and CDR2 SVGAGI. V lost 0 bases to trimming and J lost 3 bases; unmatched junction nucleotides: 7. The CDR3 is 16 residues long. The DNA for the CDR3 is TGTGCCAGCAGTTACTCGGGCCGGGGGGGATACTACGAGCAGTACTTC. This gives the protein CASSYSGRGGYYEQYF.

A note on this clone: This specimen includes other DNA sequences encoding the same CDR3. This rearrangement joins TRBV7-9 to TRBJ1-4, with no clear D. Looked up from germline, CDR1 is SEHNR and CDR2 is FQNEAQ (reference sequence). This CDR3 contains 12 residues. V was cut by 5 bases and J by 7 bases, with 8 bases left in between. The CDR3 sequence: CASSPLGEKLFF. The CDR3 region has the DNA TGTGCCAGCAGCCCCCTGGGTGAAAAACTGTTTTTT.

This clone has a handful of counts. J is TRBJ1-5 and V is TRBV24-1, with 9 positions matching TRBD1. Germline assignment: CDR1 KGHDR and CDR2 SFDVKD. The CDR3 runs 15 residues. Losses at the gene ends were 3 bases for V and 2 bases for J; bases not matched to a gene: 1. The CDR3 is CATSDRTGGNQPQHF. CDR3 bases: TGTGCCACCAGTGATCGGACAGGGGGCAATCAGCCCCAGCATTTT.

The rearrangement links TRBV2 to TRBJ1-2; D call uncertain. V was trimmed by 3 bases and J by 4 bases, leaving 15 bases between them. The germline CDR1 and CDR2 sequences are SNHLY and FYNNEI. This CDR3 contains 15 residues. CDR3 protein: CASSEGEGSLYGYTF. CDR3 nucleotides: TGTGCCAGCAGTGAGGGAGAAGGATCCCTCTATGGCTACACCTTC.

V is TRBV18 and J is TRBJ2-5; maybe TRBD1 (6 bases). The CDR3 sequence is 15 residues long. The germline V gene encodes CDR1 KGHSH and CDR2 LQKENI. Trimming stripped 3 bases from V and 5 bases from J, with 16 bases between. The CDR3 DNA follows: TGTGCCAGCTCACCTGAGACAGGACTCAGGGAGACCCAGTACTTC. As protein: CASSPETGLRETQYF.

This chain uses TRBV3-1 (or the pseudogene TRBV3-2) with TRBJ2-3, with TRBD2 identical over 8 bases. Germline V gene data show CDR1 as LGHDT and CDR2 as YNNKEL (reference sequence). With V trimmed by 4 bases and J by 1 base, 7 bases remained unmatched. This CDR3 comprises 16 residues. CDR3 DNA: TGTGCCAGCAGCCGCCTCTCGCGGGGGGGCACAGATACGCAGTATTTT. Translated: CASSRLSRGGTDTQYF.

The table lists this clone with a few counts. This same CDR3 is encoded by further DNA sequences in the sample. The chain employs TRBV6-4 and TRBJ2-3; TRBD2 matches 12 bases. Looked up from germline, CDR1 is MRHNA and CDR2 is SNTAGT. The CDR3 has 15 residues. The V and J ends lost 6 bases and 3 bases, in that order; junction bases with no gene match: 4. Here the CDR3 DNA reads TGTGCCAGCAGCGCTAGCGGGGGGGCGACAGATACGCAGTATTTT. The encoded protein is CASSASGGATDTQYF.

The chain links TRBV4-3 to TRBJ1-2; D unresolved. V was shortened by 6 bases and J by 4 bases, with 18 bases between the two germline ends. Germline CDR1 and CDR2: LGHNA and YSLEER. CDR3 length: 15 amino acids. The CDR3 sequence is CASRDRPVAGYGYTF. For the CDR3, the DNA is TGCGCCAGCAGGGATCGCCCCGTAGCGGGCTATGGCTACACCTTC.

The V and J genes are TRBV10-3 and TRBJ2-7; perhaps TRBD1 as D (5 bases). V lost 0 bases and J lost 7, with 7 bases in between. The CDR3 runs to 12 residues. Germline values: CDR1 ENHRY, CDR2 SYGVKD. The CDR3 DNA reads as TGTGCCATCAGTGAGTCTCGACAGGAGCAGTACTTC. This translates into CAISESRQEQYF.

The genes are TRBV7-3 and TRBJ2-7, with 9 bases identical to TRBD1. V trimming: 3 bases; J trimming: 1 base; junction bases outside the gene matches: 7. The CDR3 has 16 amino acids. Per the germline V gene, CDR1 is SGHTA and CDR2 is FQGTGA. The DNA of the CDR3 is TGTGCCAGCAGCTTTCGAAACGGGACAGGGTCCTACGAGCAGTACTTC. Encoded protein: CASSFRNGTGSYEQYF.

The rearrangement joins TRBV18 to TRBJ1-3; tentative D call: TRBD1 (5 bases). Germline V gene lookup returns CDR1 KGHSH and CDR2 LQKENI. The CDR3 length is 16 residues. V was shortened by 3 bases and J by 0 bases, with 12 bases between the two germline ends. Here the CDR3 reads CASSPNGAYSGNTIYF. The DNA of the CDR3 is TGTGCCAGCTCACCGAACGGGGCCTACTCTGGAAACACCATATATTTT.

The chain links TRBV19 to TRBJ2-7; 9 nucleotides agree with TRBD1. Germline loops: CDR1 LNHDA, CDR2 SQIVND (reference sequence). The ends lost 3 bases at V and 4 bases at J; junction bases unmatched: 4. This CDR3 is built from 14 residues. The CDR3 is CASSMGQGGYEQYF. The DNA of the CDR3 is TGTGCCAGTAGTATGGGACAGGGTGGATACGAGCAGTACTTC.

This chain connects TRBV28 to TRBJ1-2, with D uncertain. Germline CDR1 MDHEN, CDR2 SYDVKM. The CDR3 is made up of 13 amino acids. Trimming took off 5 bases at V and 2 bases at J, with 9 bases between the two ends. The CDR3 reads CASSESWNYGYTF. In DNA form, the CDR3 reads TGTGCCAGCAGTGAGTCGTGGAACTATGGCTACACCTTC.

V gene TRBV7-9 combines with J gene TRBJ2-7; unclear D gene. This CDR3 has 14 amino acids. Trimming took off 1 base at V and 2 bases at J, with 9 bases between the two ends. Germline CDR1 and CDR2: SEHNR and FQNEAQ (reference sequence). CDR3 sequence reads: CASSLDLAPYEQYF. The DNA for the CDR3 is TGTGCCAGCAGCTTAGATTTGGCACCCTACGAGCAGTACTTC.

V is TRBV24-1 and J is TRBJ1-2; 7 nucleotides match TRBD1. The CDR3 has 15 residues. Germline CDR1 KGHDR, CDR2 SFDVKD. V was pared by 3 bases and J by 6 bases, with 9 bases of the junction left unmatched. CDR3 in DNA: TGTGCCACCAGTGATCCGTCGACAGGGCGAAATGGCTACACCTTC. The encoded protein is CATSDPSTGRNGYTF.

This clone has only a few counts. The rearrangement links TRBV7-8 to TRBJ1-2; the match to TRBD1 covers 7 bases. Germline V gene data show CDR1 as SGHVS and CDR2 as FQNEAQ. V shed 4 bases and J 0 bases; nucleotides not matched to a gene: 5. This CDR3 contains 15 residues. CDR3 residues: CASSSPGTANYGYTF. CDR3 DNA: TGTGCCAGCAGCTCGCCCGGGACAGCTAACTATGGCTACACCTTC.

This clone was observed a single time. The chain links TRBV7-2 to TRBJ2-6, with a weak D call TRBD1 (6 bases). This CDR3 spans 15 amino acids. Germline assignment: CDR1 SGHTA and CDR2 FQGNSA. V gave up 5 bases and J gave up 1 base, with 9 bases separating them. CDR3 bases: TGTGCCAGCAGCCCACAGGGTTCTGGGGCCAACGTCCTGACTTTC. Protein product: CASSPQGSGANVLTF. Combining the CDR3 with reference TRBV7-2 and TRBJ2-6 gives the whole variable domain GAGVSQSPSNKVTEKGKDVELRCDPISGHTALYWYRQSLGQGLEFLIYFQGNSAPDKSGLPSDRFSAERTGGSVSTLTIQRTQQEDSAVYLCASSPQGSGANVLTFGAGSRLTVL.

The gene calls are TRBV4-2 and TRBJ1-2, with D unclear. Germline CDR1 reads LGHNA; CDR2 reads YNFKEQ. The CDR3 consists of 13 residues. The V and J ends lost 1 base and 6 bases respectively, with 9 bases between them. The CDR3 reads CASSQGIRHGYTF. The DNA of the CDR3 is TGTGCCAGCAGCCAAGGGATCCGTCATGGCTACACCTTC.

This sequence joins TRBV2 and TRBJ1-6, with D possibly being TRBD1 (5 bases). Between the trimmed V and J ends, which lost 7 bases and 8 bases, there was a span of 6 bases. The CDR3 extends over 11 amino acids. Germline-derived CDR1 and CDR2 are SNHLY and FYNNEI. As DNA, the CDR3 is TGTGCCAGCACCAGGGATTCACCCCTCCACTTT. Residues: CASTRDSPLHF.

The chain has TRBV19 and TRBJ2-2; 11 bases line up with TRBD1. The CDR3 has 12 residues. J lost 7 bases, V lost 11 bases, and 3 bases had no gene match. Germline V gene data show CDR1 as LNHDA and CDR2 as SQIVND (reference sequence). CDR3 sequence reads: CAGQGAHGELFF. The CDR3 nucleotides read TGTGCCGGACAGGGGGCGCACGGGGAGCTGTTTTTT. Using reference TRBV19 and TRBJ2-2 for the parts outside the CDR3, the full variable domain is DGGITQSPKYLFRKEGQNVTLSCEQNLNHDAMYWYRQDPGQGLRLIYYSQIVNDFQKGDIAEGYSVSREKKESFPLTVTSAQKNPTAFYLCAGQGAHGELFFGEGSRLTVL.

V and J are TRBV6-5 and TRBJ1-5, with a possible D match to TRBD1 (5 bases). This CDR3 has 15 residues. CDR1 is MNHEY, CDR2 SVGAGI, per germline. V lost 6 bases, J lost 5 bases, and 17 bases lay in between. The CDR3 nucleotides are TGTGCCAGCAGACCCCCGGGACGACTGGATCAGCCCCAGCATTTT. This codes for CASRPPGRLDQPQHF.

The V call is TRBV5-1, the J call TRBJ1-6, with D hard to call. V gave up 4 bases and J gave up 7 bases, with 9 bases separating them. Germline CDR1 SGHRS, CDR2 YFSETQ. The CDR3 is 13 amino acids. The CDR3 region is CASSLDQNSPLHF. CDR3 coding DNA: TGCGCCAGCAGCCTGGACCAGAATTCACCCCTCCACTTT.